The sequence of this T cell receptor beta chain was determined in a study of T cells expressing NK-cell markers. This CDR3 spans 14 amino acids. The germline V gene encodes CDR1 SNHLY and CDR2 FYNNEI. TCRdb processed the 5' RACE reads again and assigns one entry to each CDR3 protein, with no DNA. The ten most abundant clones cover around 5% of a sample with a few hundred thousand distinct CDR3 sequences. The chain has TRBV2 and TRBJ2-5; the D gene TCRdb calls, TRBD1, cannot be checked with no DNA. This receptor was obtained from a man between 18 and 69 years old in good health. Sequences were obtained from blood T cells: a sorted CD56 or NKG2C T cell subset, CD4+ or CD8+ T cells, or bulk PBMC T cells (not recorded which). The CDR3 sequence: CASRERGVPAPQYF.